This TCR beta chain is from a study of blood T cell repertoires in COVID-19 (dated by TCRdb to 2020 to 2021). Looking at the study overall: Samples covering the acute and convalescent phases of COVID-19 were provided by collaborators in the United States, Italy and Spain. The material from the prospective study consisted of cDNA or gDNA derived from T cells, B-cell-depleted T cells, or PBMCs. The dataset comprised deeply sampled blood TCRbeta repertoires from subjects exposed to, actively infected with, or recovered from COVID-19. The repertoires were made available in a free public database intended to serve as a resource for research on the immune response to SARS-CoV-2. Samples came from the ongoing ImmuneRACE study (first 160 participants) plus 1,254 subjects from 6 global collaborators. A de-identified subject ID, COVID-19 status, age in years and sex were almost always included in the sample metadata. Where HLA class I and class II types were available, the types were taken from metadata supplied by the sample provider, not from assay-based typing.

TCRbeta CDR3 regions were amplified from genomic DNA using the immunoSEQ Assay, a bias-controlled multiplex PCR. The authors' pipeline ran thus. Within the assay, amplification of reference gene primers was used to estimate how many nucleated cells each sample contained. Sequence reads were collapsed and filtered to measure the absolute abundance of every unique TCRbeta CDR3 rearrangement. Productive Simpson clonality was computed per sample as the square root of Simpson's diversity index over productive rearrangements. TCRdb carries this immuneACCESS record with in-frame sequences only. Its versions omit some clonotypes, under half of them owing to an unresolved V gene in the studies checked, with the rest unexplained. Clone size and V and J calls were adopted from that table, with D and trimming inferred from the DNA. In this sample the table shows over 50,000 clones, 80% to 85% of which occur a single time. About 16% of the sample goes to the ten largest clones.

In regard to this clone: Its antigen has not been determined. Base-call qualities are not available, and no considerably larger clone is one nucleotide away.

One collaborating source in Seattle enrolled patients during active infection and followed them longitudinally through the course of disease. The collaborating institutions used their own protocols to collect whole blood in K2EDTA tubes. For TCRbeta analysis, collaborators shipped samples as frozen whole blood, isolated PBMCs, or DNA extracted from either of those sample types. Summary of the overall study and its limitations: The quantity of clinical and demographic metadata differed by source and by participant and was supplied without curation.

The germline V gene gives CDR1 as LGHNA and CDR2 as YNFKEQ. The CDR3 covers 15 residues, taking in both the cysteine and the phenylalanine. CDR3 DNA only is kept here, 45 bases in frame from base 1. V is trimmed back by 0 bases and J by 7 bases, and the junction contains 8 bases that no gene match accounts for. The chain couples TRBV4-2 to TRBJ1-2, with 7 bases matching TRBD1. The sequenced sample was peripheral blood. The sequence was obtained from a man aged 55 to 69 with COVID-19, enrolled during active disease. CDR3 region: CASSQDPGTDLGYTF. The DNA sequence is TGTGCCAGCAGCCAAGATCCCGGGACAGATCTTGGCTACACCTTC.